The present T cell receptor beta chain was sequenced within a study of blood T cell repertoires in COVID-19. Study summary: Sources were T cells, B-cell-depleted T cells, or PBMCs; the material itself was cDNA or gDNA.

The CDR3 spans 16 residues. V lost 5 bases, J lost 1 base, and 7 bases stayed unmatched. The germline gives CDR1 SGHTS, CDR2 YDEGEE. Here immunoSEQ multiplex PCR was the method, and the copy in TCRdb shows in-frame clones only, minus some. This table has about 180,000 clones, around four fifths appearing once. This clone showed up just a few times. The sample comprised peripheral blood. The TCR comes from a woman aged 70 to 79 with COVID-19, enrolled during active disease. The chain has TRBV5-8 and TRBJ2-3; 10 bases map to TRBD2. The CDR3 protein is CASRRLAGVGTDTQYF. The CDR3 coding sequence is TGTGCCAGCAGACGCCTAGCGGGAGTGGGCACAGATACGCAGTATTTT. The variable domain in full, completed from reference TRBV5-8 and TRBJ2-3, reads EAGVTQSPTHLIKTRGQQATLRCSPISGHTSVYWYQQALGLGLQFLLWYDEGEERNRGNFPPRFSGRQFPNYSSELNVNALELEDSALYLCASRRLAGVGTDTQYFGPGTRLTVL.